This TCR beta chain emerged from a study of blood T cell repertoires in COVID-19. Background on the study: Sites across the United States, Italy and Spain contributed samples from acute and convalescent COVID-19. PBMCs, B-cell-depleted T cells, or T cells were the source of the cDNA or gDNA that made up the material.

The trim removed 3 bases at V and 2 bases at J, leaving 3 bases unmatched. This CDR3 region has 15 residues. Germline lookup yields CDR1 LGHDT and CDR2 YNNKEL (reference sequence). In the original workflow: For nucleated cells, counts were estimated from reference gene primer amplification. The protocol was immunoSEQ multiplex PCR, while the TCRdb copy is restricted to in-frame clones and leaves out a portion. V, J and clone size reflect that table, while D and trimming were determined from the DNA. Counted here are a few hundred thousand clones, approximately 88% occurring once; the ten biggest clones make up roughly 0.8%.

The chain links TRBV3-1 (or the pseudogene TRBV3-2) to TRBJ2-7; TRBD2 agrees at 11 bases. This receptor was taken from a woman younger than 45 with acute or convalescent COVID-19. Sequencing was carried out using peripheral blood. The chain's CDR3 is CASSHRLAGTYEQYF. DNA for the CDR3: TGTGCCAGCAGCCATAGACTAGCGGGAACCTACGAGCAGTACTTC.